This section outlines one T cell receptor (beta chain) sequence together with its context. The antigen is undetermined. V was clipped by 8 bases and J by 3 bases, with 11 bases between them. CDR1 SGHAT and CDR2 FQNNGV come from the germline V gene. The CDR3 has 13 amino acids. The data derive from a study of shared clonotypes between healthy human individuals. Terminally differentiated effector memory CD45RA+ cells were excluded by CCR7 positive selection of CD45RO-negative cells. Recent acute infections and vaccinations were absent in the healthy HIV-negative adult donors. Overall study results and limits: About 5% was the fraction of naive CD4 clonotypes found shared across a few donors.

Several immunoSEQ 96-well plates shared each subset's DNA, each plate a replicate. Clones were sequenced by immunoSEQ multiplex PCR, and TCRdb holds only the in-frame ones, with some missing. The data show about 2.2 million clones, with approximately 92% seen just once and 1.5% to 2% held by the top ten. The TCR was taken from a man younger than 35 in good health. Some clones in this sample may be carry-over from other donors' samples. The rearrangement uses TRBV11-2 and TRBJ2-1; D call uncertain. Sequenced input: naive CD8+ T cells from PBMCs. CDR3 coding DNA: TGTGCCAGCGAAAGTGAGAACTACAATGAGCAGTTCTTC. Amino acid sequence: CASESENYNEQFF.